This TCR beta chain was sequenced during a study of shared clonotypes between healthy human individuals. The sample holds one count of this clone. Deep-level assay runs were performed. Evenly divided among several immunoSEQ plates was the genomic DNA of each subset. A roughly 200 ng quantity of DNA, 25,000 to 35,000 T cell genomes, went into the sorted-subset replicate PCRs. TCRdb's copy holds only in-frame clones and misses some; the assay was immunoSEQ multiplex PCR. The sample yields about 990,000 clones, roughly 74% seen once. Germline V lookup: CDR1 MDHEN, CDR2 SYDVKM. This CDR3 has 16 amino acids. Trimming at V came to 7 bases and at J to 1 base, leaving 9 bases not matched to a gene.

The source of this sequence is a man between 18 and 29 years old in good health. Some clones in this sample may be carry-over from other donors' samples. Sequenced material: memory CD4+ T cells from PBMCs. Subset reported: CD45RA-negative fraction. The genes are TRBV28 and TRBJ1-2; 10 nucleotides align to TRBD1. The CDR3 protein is CASISPGDRGNYGYTF. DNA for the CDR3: TGTGCCAGCATTTCCCCCGGGGACAGGGGTAACTATGGCTACACCTTC.